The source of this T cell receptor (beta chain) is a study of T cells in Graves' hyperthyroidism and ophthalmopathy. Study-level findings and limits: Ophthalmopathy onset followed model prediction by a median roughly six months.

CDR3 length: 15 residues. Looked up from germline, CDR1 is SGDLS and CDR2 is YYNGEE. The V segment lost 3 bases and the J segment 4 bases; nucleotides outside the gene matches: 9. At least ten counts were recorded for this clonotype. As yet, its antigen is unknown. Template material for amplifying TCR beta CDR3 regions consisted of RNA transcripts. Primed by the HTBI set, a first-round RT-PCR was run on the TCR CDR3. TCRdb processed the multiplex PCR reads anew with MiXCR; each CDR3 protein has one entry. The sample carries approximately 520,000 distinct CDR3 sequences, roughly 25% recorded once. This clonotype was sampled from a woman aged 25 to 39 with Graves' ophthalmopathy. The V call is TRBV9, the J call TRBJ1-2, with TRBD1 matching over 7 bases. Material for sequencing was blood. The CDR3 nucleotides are TGTGCCAGCAGCGCGGACTGGGGACAGTCCTATGGCTACACCTTC. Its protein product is CASSADWGQSYGYTF.